This paragraph reports one T cell receptor beta chain. Its target antigen remains unknown. Base quality data are lacking; no much larger clone is found one base away. The data originate from a study of human T cells and chemical hapten exposure (dated by TCRdb to about 2021). Broadly, across the study: For sensitization, 2% DPC in acetone was applied to a roughly 2 cm by roughly 2 cm area of upper inner arm skin. Alopecia areata with under or over 50% scalp involvement, alopecia totalis and alopecia universalis were represented in the patient cohort, which was mostly female. Blood for TCR sequencing was provided by twenty-nine alopecia patients at one to four time points (pre-sensitization, 2, 6 and 24 weeks). Blood was sampled from patients pre-sensitization (week 0) and at 2, 6 and about 24 weeks after DPC sensitization. Libraries were pooled for sequencing, and variation in per-sample TCR yields was attributed mainly to small differences in library volumes within the pool. Patch testing on the upper back used Finn chambers containing 0.01% DPC, with scoring done after 6 days according to International Contact Dermatitis Research Group standards. Peripheral blood TCR repertoire changes were tracked in vivo in alopecia patients during primary and secondary sensitization to the hapten diphenylcyclopropenone (DPC). Patients additionally received weekly therapeutic DPC doses to the scalp throughout the approximately 25-week study period. Study-wide findings and limitations: Repeated subsampling changed both the strength of the expansion versus patch-test correlation and the threshold at which the correlation became significant. Significantly more large CDR3 similarity clusters were formed by expanded TCRs than by pre-sensitization or healthy control sets, consistent with antigen-driven responses. All patients had alopecia, a presumed autoimmune disease, so their immune response might differ from that of healthy individuals. The number of TCRs above 1 in 1000 frequency did not change with DPC sensitization; there was no evidence of global repertoire structure alterations. Patch test score was positively correlated with the number of PT1 expanded TCRs, with significance at thresholds 8, 16 and 32 but not at 4.

The CDR1 and CDR2 encoded by the germline V gene are MNHEY and SVGEGT. For this chain, trimming is 4 bases at the V end and 2 bases at the J end, and the number of junction bases without a gene match is 10. CDR3 length: 16 amino acids, cysteine to valine. The only DNA kept is the CDR3, 48 bases in frame from the first base. Receptor libraries were prepared by RACE. Reads for this sample came from a NextSeq 500. Library preparation attached unique molecular identifiers to individual cDNA molecules for quantitative, reproducible TCR counting. Both TCR alpha and TCR beta chains were sequenced from each blood RNA sample. Turning to the authors' computational methods: A median of roughly 99,000 TCRs per sample was observed, with a range of about 23,224 to 690,600. The Decombinator software suite was used to annotate the V, J and CDR3 of the TCR reads. Every sample was subsampled to the same number of TCRs (28,000) for the PS versus PT1 abundance plots. TCRs were defined as expanded if absent before sensitization and observed at least eight times at the 2-week time point. The raw public data were reprocessed by TCRdb itself: fastp quality trimming at Q25, MiXCR clonotype calling, in-frame beta chains only. Entries are consolidated by CDR3 protein sequence, retaining the most common genes and DNA. These V and J calls derive from TCRdb rather than the authors' analysis. The table for this sample lists 100,000 or so distinct CDR3 sequences; roughly 10% of them were counted only once. The ten most abundant clones make up 2% to 2.5% of the sample.

Sample time point, as interpreted from the label and publication: patch test 1, 2 weeks after DPC sensitization. Explained via the paper, the treatment or condition label denotes: therapeutic diphenylcyclopropenone sensitization with weekly scalp DPC. At every patch-test visit, the blood draw took place before the patch test was put on. Patients were eligible if aged 18 to 70, diagnosed with alopecia and judged suitable for DPC therapy, and pregnant patients were excluded. Total RNA was extracted from unfractionated whole blood that had been collected in Tempus Blood RNA tubes. The sequence derives from a man aged 35 to 55 with alopecia areata. Some clones in this sample may be carry-over from other donors' samples. Sequenced material: whole blood, taken in connection with sensitization to the hapten diphenylcyclopropenone (DPC). The rearranged chain carries TRBV6-2 or TRBV6-3 and TRBJ2-7; the central 8 bases match TRBD1. The sequence in DNA is TGTGCCAGCAGTTCAATCCGGACAGGGAAGACCTACGAGCAGTACGTC. It encodes CASSSIRTGKTYEQYV.